Described below is a single T cell receptor beta chain sequence and its context. This clone was observed a few times. Its cognate antigen has yet to be identified. No quality values exist for individual bases; no much larger clone is one base distant. The data were taken from a study of cytomegalovirus exposure and HLA in healthy donors (dated by TCRdb to between 2016 and 2019). General notes on the study: According to an earlier analysis of 587 of the donors, 150 million to 200 million T cells yielded 100 million or so unique TCR beta sequences and approximately 300 Gb of sequence data. An early release that covered several hundred HLA-typed donors contained around 300 gigabases of sequencing data and roughly 84 million unique TCR sequences. Of the roughly 400 genotyped donors, 81% fell in the genetic ancestry cluster associated with self-reported Caucasian donors. The study was designed to test whether signatures of past pathogen exposure could be identified by cataloging public T cell receptors. The study profiled the T cell repertoires of 666 subjects by immunosequencing and related them to cytomegalovirus serostatus. Besides the first cohort of 550 to 750 subjects, a separate validation cohort made up of 120 different subjects was used. To predict cytomegalovirus infection status, the study brought together high-throughput TCR immunosequencing, statistical association of individual TCRs with disease status, and machine learning. A later analysis re-analyzed previously published TCR beta repertoires from hundreds of donors and added high-resolution HLA genotyping to study TCR occurrence patterns. Rather than drawing on any new phenotypic data, the later analysis identified candidate immune exposures from TCR beta sequences and the way those sequences occurred across donors. An earlier analysis of several hundred of the donors applied high-throughput TCR beta sequencing to assess whether each TCR beta V gene segment acted as functional or pseudogenic. Donor age, sex, ethnicity and CMV serostatus were compiled alongside the repertoire data. In a later genetic analysis, genome-wide SNP genotypes for 398 of the 666 donors were used, and that subset was treated as a discovery cohort. All discovery cohort repertoires had been generated using a single sequencing platform. Both class I and class II loci were covered by HLA typing, at four-digit resolution. Typing coverage differed by locus: A, B, C, DRB1 and DQB1 were typed in about 620-640 donors, DQA1 in 522, DPA1 in around 600, and DPB1 in approximately 450. Roughly five DR-DQ haplotypes were handled as single units for association and clustering, since linkage in the cohort was strong. Among under 450 genotyped donors of the cohort, an average of approximately 240,000 unique TCR beta nucleotide sequences were sequenced per donor, roughly 20% of them non-productive.

The library was produced with the immunoSEQ multiplex PCR assay. A mixture of 60 forward primers for TCR Vbeta segments and 13 reverse primers for TCR Jbeta segments was used in the multiplex PCR. A multiplex PCR assay on genomic DNA amplified the CDR3 region of rearranged TCR beta genes. The Illumina HiSeq System was used to sequence the amplified TCR beta libraries as 87-base-pair reads. Under the source paper's analysis protocol: A later analysis tallied roughly 76 million unique TCR beta chains across the 700 or so repertoires, and approximately 11 million of those chains were shared by two or more donors. Raw reads were error-corrected and collapsed into unique sequences by a nearest-neighbor algorithm in which closely related sequences were merged to remove PCR and sequencing errors. Alignment of CDR3 sequences to IMGT reference sequences was used to assign V, D and J gene segments. For a sequence to be retained, a match of at least six nucleotides was required to both a V gene segment and a J gene segment. A rearrangement was called productive if the CDR3 had no stop codons and remained in frame with V and J, and every other rearrangement was called non-productive. Following IMGT convention, CDR3 was defined as the stretch from the second conserved V-encoded cysteine to the conserved J-encoded phenylalanine. The earlier analysis of fewer than 700 of the donors excluded sequences that lacked an unambiguous match to a single V gene segment. In an earlier analysis of around 590 of the donors, a V segment was called functional when productive rearrangements were above 56.7%, and segregating when the standard deviation between donors exceeded 5%. A statistical classification framework was built to diagnose cytomegalovirus status from the catalog of TCR beta chain sequences. V and J gene assignment, in a later analysis, came from comparing TCR nucleotide sequences with IMGT/GENE-DB human TR gene sequences. A later analysis assigned CDR3 sequences and most-parsimonious VDJ recombination scenarios with the TCRdist pipeline. In a later analysis, each TCR beta chain was defined by its CDR3 amino acid sequence together with its V-gene family, and reads lacking a unique V-gene family were excluded. To address suspected cross-contamination and a sequencing artifact, a later analysis removed 592 highly shared, low-generation-probability nucleotide sequences. For each public chain, a later analysis derived a clonal expansion index from normalized ranks of inferred template counts within each repertoire. In a later analysis, generation probabilities were computed with a VDJ recombination model fitted to out-of-frame rearrangements, and the resulting probabilities were checked against IGoR. In a later analysis, hypergeometric tests were used to score TCR-TCR, TCR-HLA and TCR-CMV co-occurrence, with a repertoire-size bias correction applied to TCR pairs. A later analysis estimated false discovery rates by permuting HLA or CMV assignments 20 times. In a later analysis, co-occurring TCRs were grouped using DBSCAN, and TCRdist sequence similarity was added for clustering within HLA-allele-positive subsets. Repertoires with fewer than 30,000 or more than 120,000 public chains, plus five repertoires with anomalous nucleotide sharing, were excluded from co-occurrence clustering. TCRdb took this table from immuneACCESS and kept in-frame rearrangements with V and J called. Such tables lack part of the clones; where checked against another copy, unresolved V genes explain under half of the gap, and the rest is unexplained. The DNA was the basis for D and trimming; V, J and clone size are from that table. Present in this sample are approximately 69,000 clones, 50% to 80% of which were seen just once. The ten largest clones take up roughly a fifth of the sample.

According to the germline V gene, CDR1 reads SQVTM and CDR2 reads ANQGSEA. V ends up 3 bases short and J 4 bases short, with an unmatched junction base count of 8. The CDR3 goes from the cysteine to the phenylalanine over 15 residues. The entry retains the CDR3 DNA only, 45 bases that are in frame from base 1. In total, roughly 670 healthy bone marrow donors made up the cohort. At the time of sampling, every cohort member was nominally healthy, though immune exposures that went unrecorded were likely present. The donor was CMV seropositive and belonged to the group of more than 250 seropositive cohort members. Every donor gave a peripheral blood sample, and the peripheral blood mononuclear cells from that sample were used for TCR beta sequencing. The Qiagen DNeasy Blood Extraction Kit was used to extract genomic DNA from the blood cell samples. Results and caveats for the whole study, not just this receptor: Broadly in line with IMGT annotations, most TCR beta V segments showed up in productive rearrangements about 87% or about 30% of the time in an earlier analysis of 587 of the donors. In a later genetic analysis, a missense DCLRE1C variant was associated with V-gene and J-gene trimming of TCR beta chains, and the association was replicated in an independent cohort. Immune exposure information for the cohort was limited to CMV serostatus. Presence/absence analyses assumed roughly uniform sequencing depth across donors, an assumption that may not hold. The authors suggested that the approach could potentially be extended to other disease states and immunological phenotypes. In a later genetic analysis, fewer N-insertions in productive TCRs were reported among donors in an Asian-associated ancestry cluster than the approximately 710-donor mean. A further reported finding was that TCR beta sequences accurately predicted the HLA-A and HLA-B alleles for most subjects in the first cohort. When HLA alleles, especially DR and DQ, strongly co-occurred, TCR associations were difficult to assign to individual alleles. In a later analysis, most CMV-associated TCR beta chains were found to appear HLA-restricted, with HLA associations seemingly driven largely by CMV exposure. In a later analysis, HLA-associated TCR beta chains showed more clonal expansion and lower generation probabilities than non-associated chains that were equally common. The earlier analysis of fewer than 750 of the donors excluded over 15 rarely observed V segments, including chromosome 9 orphons, because counts were too low. In a later analysis, several top co-occurrence clusters were reported to appear linked to parvovirus B19, influenza, CMV and Epstein-Barr virus. Because HLA typing was missing for some donors at each locus, association tests included only the typed subset. Correlated functional status among segregating V segments might be attributable to linkage disequilibrium, but an unknown experimental factor could not be ruled out. Specific HLA alleles were associated with over 15,000 TCR beta sequences at a false discovery rate of 0.05 in a later analysis. Only TCR beta chains were sequenced in this cohort, and the absence of alpha or paired-chain data limited detectable features. A cluster of highly shared sequence variants was judged likely to represent a technical artifact of the sequencing pipeline. Most TCR sequences were observed very rarely across donors, whereas some public TCRs were present in many individuals. Some IMGT-functional V segments, including TRBV6-2 and TRBV6-3, could not be told apart with the 87-base-pair reads, so those segments were excluded. The classifier was reported to diagnose cytomegalovirus status with high specificity and sensitivity in both the original and validation cohorts. A later analysis found that TCR association rates varied across HLA loci, with DRB1 alleles showing the most associated TCRs and HLA-C alleles the fewest. The study listed 150 to 200 TCR beta chains as associated with cytomegalovirus. In vitro tests confirmed that three of the cytomegalovirus-associated TCR beta chains recognize cytomegalovirus antigens.

This TCR was sampled from a man aged 40-49 years in good health and CMV-seropositive. The specimen was PBMCs. This sequence uses TRBV29-1 and TRBJ1-2; 10 bases in the junction line up with TRBD1. Here is the DNA: TGCAGCGTTGACCCACGACAGGGGGCCCTCTATGGCTACACCTTC. This is translated as CSVDPRQGALYGYTF.